The 24 T cell receptor beta chains listed next were all sequenced from one sample in a study of naive and memory T cell subsets. Ligated cDNA underwent four rounds of PCR with nested alpha and beta constant region primers and SP2. In TCRdb, the UMI-ligation and nested PCR reads were re-called with MiXCR into one record per CDR3 protein. This table has 25,000 to 30,000 distinct CDR3 sequences, around 5.2% appearing once. A UMI-containing oligonucleotide was joined by 3' ligation to the TCR cDNA template. Sequenced sample: blood. Source of these receptors: an adult in good health.

This clonotype was observed many times. The chain employs TRBV27 and TRBJ1-5; 7 bases match TRBD1. The CDR3 runs 14 residues. The germline V gene encodes CDR1 MNHEY and CDR2 SMNVEV (reference sequence). J gave up 5 bases and V 6 bases, and 7 bases lay outside the gene matches. The CDR3 DNA is TGTGCCAGCAGCCGCGGGACAGCGGATCAGCCCCAGCATTTT. Amino acids: CASSRGTADQPQHF.

By share, this clonotype counts as medium-sized (0.01 to 0.1%). The chain recombines TRBV11-3 with TRBJ2-2, with D unclear. Germline assignment: CDR1 SGHNT and CDR2 YENEEA. Trimming left V 0 bases short and J 6 bases short, with 5 bases between. CDR3 length: 13 amino acids. As DNA, the CDR3 is TGTGCCAGCAGCTTAGACGGAGCCGGGGAGCTGTTTTTT. Translating gives CASSLDGAGELFF.

This clonotype was observed a handful of times. The chain recombines TRBV14 with TRBJ2-2; D is perhaps TRBD1 (5 bases). V lost 6 bases and J lost 0, with 8 bases in between. The CDR3 contains 14 residues. Germline CDR1 and CDR2: SGHDN and FVKESK. The CDR3 loop reads CASRDTTNTGELFF. CDR3 in DNA: TGTGCCAGCAGGGACACCACGAACACCGGGGAGCTGTTTTTT.

Many counts were recorded for this clonotype. The chain employs TRBV12-3 or TRBV12-4 and TRBJ1-4; D ambiguous. Trimming cost V 3 bases and J 3 bases, with 8 bases left between them. This CDR3 comprises 14 residues. The CDR3, as DNA: TGTGCCAGCAGTTTCCTGGGAGCTAATGAAAAACTGTTTTTT. It translates to CASSFLGANEKLFF.

This clonotype has at least ten counts. The chain couples TRBV20-1 to TRBJ1-3; D is possibly TRBD1 (5 bases). V dropped 3 bases and J dropped 0 bases, with 12 bases sitting between them. The CDR3 loop spans 15 amino acids. From germline, CDR1 is DFQATT and CDR2 SNEGSKA (reference sequence). The CDR3 here is CSARGHPVSGNTIYF. The CDR3 DNA reads TGCAGTGCTAGGGGGCATCCCGTCTCTGGAAACACCATATATTTT.

This clonotype was seen repeatedly, ten times or more. The CDR3 DNA sequence: TGTGCCAGCAGCACCCGGGACAGGGGGGCCCTCCGGCAGTACTTC. Its protein product is CASSTRDRGALRQYF. J is TRBJ2-7 and V is TRBV6-5, with 11 bases fitting TRBD1. The CDR3 length is 15 residues. Per germline, CDR1 MNHEY and CDR2 SVGAGI. V gave up 6 bases and J gave up 9 bases; unmatched junction bases: 13.

This clonotype came up many times. CDR3 loop: CSASSPSGLDTQYF. CDR3 coding DNA: TGCAGTGCTAGCTCCCCTAGCGGATTAGATACGCAGTATTTT. The J gene is TRBJ2-3, the V gene TRBV20-1; TRBD2 matches 7 bases. The V gene end was trimmed by 3 bases and the J gene end by 5 bases; junction bases not matched to a gene: 8. Looked up from germline, CDR1 is DFQATT and CDR2 is SNEGSKA (reference sequence). The CDR3 runs 14 residues.

At least ten counts were recorded for this clonotype. V and J are TRBV6-2 or TRBV6-3 and TRBJ1-2; 10 positions match TRBD1. J lost 6 bases, V lost 5 bases, and 6 bases had no gene match. Germline lookup yields CDR1 MNHEY and CDR2 SVGEGT. This CDR3 comprises 14 residues. CDR3: CASSLSGTGDGYTF. The DNA for the CDR3 is TGTGCCAGCAGTCTGTCCGGGACAGGGGATGGCTACACCTTC.

Ten or more counts support this clonotype. The J gene is TRBJ2-2, the V gene TRBV2, with TRBD1 matching over 9 bases. The CDR3 is 18 amino acids. The trim removed 6 bases at V and 3 bases at J, leaving 14 bases unmatched. Germline assignment: CDR1 SNHLY and CDR2 FYNNEI. The CDR3 coding sequence is TGTGCCAGCAGGGCCGGACATGGGACAGGGAAGCACACCGGGGAGCTGTTTTTT. As protein: CASRAGHGTGKHTGELFF.

At least ten counts were recorded for this clonotype. V usage is TRBV20-1 and J usage is TRBJ2-1; the match to TRBD2 covers 11 bases. Germline V lookup: CDR1 DFQATT, CDR2 SNEGSKA (reference sequence). This CDR3 has 14 residues. The J segment lost 3 bases and the V segment lost 6 bases, leaving 4 bases of the junction unmatched. The CDR3 loop is CSATGLAGYNEQFF. The CDR3 DNA reads as TGCAGTGCAACCGGACTAGCGGGCTACAATGAGCAGTTCTTC.

The table lists this clonotype with many counts. The chain uses TRBV7-6 and TRBJ2-3; 7 bases fit TRBD2. Germline V gene data show CDR1 as SGHVS and CDR2 as FNYEAQ. The CDR3 spans 15 residues. V was pared by 7 bases and J by 4 bases, with 11 bases of the junction left unmatched. DNA of the CDR3: TGTGCCAGCACAGTAGGCGGGAGAGGCGCAGATACGCAGTATTTT. It encodes CASTVGGRGADTQYF.

This clonotype has ten or more counts. This chain joins TRBV29-1 and TRBJ2-2; unclear D gene. V was pared by 6 bases and J by 0 bases, with 8 bases between. CDR3 length equals 13 residues. Germline loops: CDR1 SQVTM, CDR2 ANQGSEA. The DNA for the CDR3 is TGCAGCGTCTGGATCGCGAACACCGGGGAGCTGTTTTTT. Translating gives CSVWIANTGELFF.

This clonotype was seen ten or more times. The genes are TRBV2 and TRBJ2-3; 14 nucleotides align to TRBD2. This CDR3 contains 14 residues. J was trimmed by 13 bases and V by 8 bases; bases with no gene match: 11. Per germline, CDR1 SNHLY and CDR2 FYNNEI. This chain's CDR3 is CASGTSGSGGPEYF. The CDR3 DNA follows: TGTGCCAGCGGGACTAGCGGGAGTGGGGGGCCAGAGTATTTT.

About this clonotype itself: This may be a read error: a much more frequent sequence differs by one nucleotide. This chain uses TRBV4-1 with TRBJ2-7; D is uncertain. CDR1 and CDR2 (germline): MGHRA, YSYEKL. The CDR3 spans 13 residues. The V end was cut by 2 bases, the J end by 1 base, with 6 bases between. Here the CDR3 DNA reads TGCGCCAGCAGCCAAAGACGGTCCTACGAGCAGTACTTC. Encoded protein: CASSQRRSYEQYF.

This clonotype was counted at least ten times. J is TRBJ2-5 and V is TRBV6-6; TRBD1 matches at 10 bases. Unmatched junction bases numbered 9, after V lost 6 bases and J lost 5 bases. Germline V CDR1 and CDR2: MNHNY, SVGAGI (reference sequence). The CDR3 has 15 amino acids. In DNA form, the CDR3 reads TGTGCCAGCAGCAAACGGGACAGGGGAGGGGAGACCCAGTACTTC. Its translation is CASSKRDRGGETQYF.

The V call is TRBV30, the J call TRBJ1-1; no reliable D call. Germline CDR1 GTSNPN, CDR2 SVGIG (reference sequence). CDR3 length: 12 residues. The V end was cut by 3 bases, the J end by 5 bases, with 10 bases between. The CDR3 DNA follows: TGTGCCTGGAGCCCCGTACATACTGAAGCTTTCTTT. It is translated as CAWSPVHTEAFF.

This clonotype is judged medium-sized. The J gene is TRBJ1-2, the V gene TRBV7-2, with TRBD1 as a possible D gene (6 bases). The germline CDR1 and CDR2 sequences are SGHTA and FQGNSA. The CDR3 totals 14 residues. The V and J ends lost 3 bases and 5 bases respectively, with 13 bases between them. The CDR3, as DNA: TGTGCCAGCAGCTTCCCGGACAGAAGATATGGCTACACCTTC. Protein: CASSFPDRRYGYTF.

There are many counts of this clonotype. The CDR3 loop is CASSQEAFGVVSNEKLFF. In DNA, the CDR3 is TGCGCCAGCAGCCAAGAGGCATTCGGGGTTGTGTCTAATGAAAAACTGTTTTTT. The chain couples TRBV4-3 to TRBJ1-4; D is undetermined. The germline CDR1 and CDR2 sequences are LGHNA and YSLEER. Trimming stripped 0 bases from V and 3 bases from J, with 17 bases between. This CDR3 region has 18 residues.

This clonotype has at least ten counts. The chain links TRBV29-1 to TRBJ2-7; 11 bases align to TRBD2. The CDR3 extends over 19 amino acids. Germline trimming cut 1 base from V and 3 bases from J; bases unmatched to any gene: 17. Germline CDR1 and CDR2: SQVTM and ANQGSEA. The CDR3 region is CSVEVVSDRPGTSGYEQYF. The CDR3 nucleotides are TGCAGCGTTGAAGTCGTGTCTGACAGACCCGGGACTAGCGGCTACGAGCAGTACTTC.

This clonotype is medium-sized in the sample. This chain connects TRBV7-9 to TRBJ2-7, with D perhaps TRBD2 (5 bases). This CDR3 is 17 amino acids long. Germline V lookup: CDR1 SEHNR, CDR2 FQNEAQ (reference sequence). V dropped 5 bases and J dropped 3 bases, with 23 bases sitting between them. This chain's CDR3 is CASSKSWEPQKRYEQYF. In nucleotides, the CDR3 is TGTGCCAGCAGCAAGTCGTGGGAGCCACAGAAGCGCTACGAGCAGTACTTC.

This clonotype was found many times. The chain joins TRBV7-2 to TRBJ2-7; weak D call: TRBD2 (5 bases). V was cut by 6 bases and J by 3 bases, with 18 bases left in between. CDR1 and CDR2 from the germline V gene are SGHTA and FQGNSA. This CDR3 region has 15 residues. CDR3 nucleotide sequence: TGTGCCAGCAGACCACACGGGGAACCCAACTACGAGCAGTACTTC. Protein: CASRPHGEPNYEQYF. The full variable domain, with the rest looked up from reference TRBV7-2 and TRBJ2-7, is GAGVSQSPSNKVTEKGKDVELRCDPISGHTALYWYRQSLGQGLEFLIYFQGNSAPDKSGLPSDRFSAERTGGSVSTLTIQRTQQEDSAVYLCASRPHGEPNYEQYFGPGTRLTVT.

This clonotype was observed at least ten times. The V gene is TRBV4-3, the J gene TRBJ2-1; perhaps TRBD2 as D (6 bases). CDR3 size: 17 residues. The germline CDR1 and CDR2 sequences are LGHNA and YSLEER. Trimming took 0 bases from V and 1 from J, leaving 13 bases between them. The CDR3 is CASSQDAGTVSYNEQFF. CDR3 sequence (DNA): TGCGCCAGCAGCCAAGATGCCGGGACTGTTTCCTACAATGAGCAGTTCTTC.

This clonotype was counted ten times or more. V and J are TRBV6-4 and TRBJ2-3, with TRBD2 matching 11 bases. The CDR3 extends over 15 amino acids. CDR1 and CDR2 (germline): MRHNA, SNTAGT. V trimming: 5 bases; J trimming: 5 bases; junction bases outside the gene matches: 6. CDR3 DNA sequence: TGTGCCAGCAGTTCACTAGCGGGAGAGCAAGATACGCAGTATTTT. Residues: CASSSLAGEQDTQYF.

Points on this clonotype: A single base separates this from a much larger clone, so it may be a read error. The chain uses TRBV5-4 and TRBJ1-1, with TRBD1 as a possible D gene (5 bases). Trimming left V 4 bases short and J 1 base short, with 14 bases between. Germline-derived CDR1 and CDR2 are SGHNT and YYREEE (reference sequence). This CDR3 has 15 amino acids. CDR3 nucleotides: TGTGCCAGCAGCCTATCCGGACACTCGAACACTGAAGCTTTCTTT. Translated, it gives CASSLSGHSNTEAFF.